Presented here are 26 T cell receptor beta chains from one specimen sequenced in a study of cytomegalovirus exposure and HLA in healthy donors. PCR employed 60 Vbeta and 13 Jbeta primers. TCRdb's table, derived via immunoSEQ multiplex PCR, lists solely in-frame clones and lacks some. The sample carries 90,000 to 100,000 clones, 65% to 80% recorded once. The source material was PBMCs. The receptors stem from a man between 40 and 49 years old in good health and CMV-seropositive.

The rearrangement links TRBV18 to TRBJ2-1, with D maybe TRBD1 (5 bases). The CDR3 length is 13 residues. V shed 4 bases and J shed 5 bases, with 9 bases lying between them. Germline CDR1 KGHSH, CDR2 LQKENI. CDR3 in amino acids: CASSRGRDNEQFF. The CDR3 DNA follows: TGTGCCAGCTCACGGGGCCGAGACAATGAGCAGTTCTTC.

The J gene is TRBJ2-1, the V gene TRBV11-2; maybe TRBD1 (5 bases). This CDR3 spans 16 amino acids. V shed 3 bases and J shed 7 bases, with 19 bases lying between them. CDR1 is SGHAT, CDR2 FQNNGV, per germline. The CDR3 bases are TGTGCCAGCAGCTTTCTAAGGGGCCGGTCTTATAATGAGCAGTTCTTC. It is translated as CASSFLRGRSYNEQFF.

V is TRBV6-5 and J is TRBJ1-2; D gene uncertain. Germline CDR1 MNHEY, CDR2 SVGAGI. Deletions cut 6 bases from V and 2 bases from J, with 7 bases between. The CDR3 length is 12 residues. The CDR3 sequence is CASRSVNYGYTF. The CDR3 nucleotides are TGTGCCAGCAGGTCGGTGAACTATGGCTACACCTTC.

The chain joins TRBV5-4 to TRBJ2-5, with 9 bases lining up with TRBD1. The J call may be wrong; the DNA end is better matched by TRBJ2-7. This CDR3 contains 15 residues. Germline assignment: CDR1 SGHNT and CDR2 YYREEE (reference sequence). The chain's CDR3 is CASSSPGQGAYEQYF. The DNA for the CDR3 is TGTGCCAGCAGCTCACCGGGACAGGGAGCCTACGAGCAGTACTTC.

This chain connects TRBV21-1 to TRBJ1-1; the table calls TRBD1, which could not be checked here. TRBV21-1 is a documented pseudogene. This CDR3 is built from 15 residues. CDR3 coding DNA: TGTGCCAGCAGCGGAGGGGACAGGGCGGGCACTGAAGCTTTCTTT. It encodes CASSGGDRAGTEAFF.

This chain joins TRBV11-2 and TRBJ2-2; a weak D match, TRBD2 (5 bases). Looked up from germline, CDR1 is SGHAT and CDR2 is FQNNGV. The V end lost 1 base, the J end lost 4 bases, and 7 bases lay between the germline ends. There are 14 residues in the CDR3. CDR3 region: CASSLVGVTGELFF. The CDR3 bases are TGTGCCAGCAGCTTAGTCGGGGTCACCGGGGAGCTGTTTTTT.

This sequence joins TRBV15 and TRBJ1-2; tentative D call: TRBD1 (5 bases). The CDR3 sequence is 15 residues long. Looked up from germline, CDR1 is LNHNV and CDR2 is YYDKDF (reference sequence). The ends were cut back, 0 bases at V and 4 bases at J, with 12 bases in the middle. CDR3 in amino acids: CATSRDRTPVYGYTF. The CDR3 coding sequence is TGTGCCACCAGCAGAGATCGGACACCTGTCTATGGCTACACCTTC.

This clone was seen a handful of times. This chain connects TRBV6-5 to TRBJ2-5; 13 nucleotides match TRBD2. CDR1 is MNHEY, CDR2 SVGAGI, per germline. The CDR3 is 15 amino acids. The junction had 3 bases not matched to a gene; V was cut back by 7 bases and J by 1 base. CDR3 sequence (DNA): TGTGCCAGCACCAGACTAGCGGGGGGCCAAGAGACCCAGTACTTC. This codes for CASTRLAGGQETQYF.

This clone was picked up a small number of times. The V and J genes are TRBV7-8 and TRBJ2-5; 11 bases align to TRBD1. Per the germline V gene, CDR1 is SGHVS and CDR2 is FQNEAQ. The V and J ends lost 5 bases and 1 base, in that order; junction bases with no gene match: 9. The CDR3 sequence is 17 residues long. The CDR3 protein is CASSGSSGTGGQETQYF. CDR3 nucleotide sequence: TGTGCCAGCAGCGGAAGCTCCGGGACAGGGGGCCAAGAGACCCAGTACTTC.

This sequence joins TRBV6-5 and TRBJ2-5; D possibly corresponds to TRBD2 (5 bases). V was shortened by 1 base and J by 5 bases, with 11 bases between the two germline ends. Per germline, CDR1 MNHEY and CDR2 SVGAGI. The CDR3 spans 14 residues. The CDR3 loop is CASSYWRGSETQYF. For the CDR3, the DNA is TGTGCCAGCAGTTACTGGAGAGGGTCGGAGACCCAGTACTTC.

This clone occurred a few times. This chain joins TRBV4-1 and TRBJ1-2, with TRBD1 as a possible D gene (5 bases). The CDR3 runs to 15 residues. V dropped 0 bases and J dropped 3 bases, with 11 bases sitting between them. Germline CDR1 MGHRA, CDR2 YSYEKL. This chain's CDR3 is CASSQELGADYGYTF. In nucleotides, the CDR3 is TGCGCCAGCAGCCAAGAGTTAGGGGCAGACTATGGCTACACCTTC.

Only a few counts were recorded for this clone. The V gene is TRBV27, the J gene TRBJ2-2; D call uncertain. With 8 bases removed from V and 5 bases from J, the gap between germline ends came to 12 bases. In germline, CDR1 is MNHEY, CDR2 SMNVEV (reference sequence). The CDR3 extends over 13 amino acids. This CDR3 reads CASRRLTTGELFF. DNA for the CDR3: TGTGCCAGCCGCAGGTTAACGACCGGGGAGCTGTTTTTT.

The V call is TRBV7-6, the J call TRBJ2-1, with D hard to call. V lost 4 bases, J lost 10 bases, and 23 bases lay in between. The CDR3 sequence is 16 residues long. The germline CDR1 and CDR2 sequences are SGHVS and FNYEAQ. In DNA, the CDR3 is TGTGCCAGCAGCTCGAGTGGAGTGGTTAGTCTAGGCGAGCAGTTCTTC. Encoded protein: CASSSSGVVSLGEQFF. The full variable domain, in which reference TRBV7-6 and TRBJ2-1 provide the parts outside the CDR3, is GAGVSQSPRYKVTKRGQDVALRCDPISGHVSLYWYRQALGQGPEFLTYFNYEAQQDKSGLPNDRFSAERPEGSISTLTIQRTEQRDSAMYRCASSSSGVVSLGEQFFGPGTRLTVL.

This clone was observed a single time. This specimen includes other DNA sequences encoding the same CDR3. The V gene is TRBV27, the J gene TRBJ2-7; possible D gene TRBD1, 6 bases. The CDR3 spans 12 residues. Germline V gives CDR1 MNHEY, CDR2 SMNVEV (reference sequence). Trimming removed 4 bases at V and 6 bases at J, with 10 bases between. For the CDR3, the DNA is TGTGCCAGCAGTTCCAGGGGTGCCGAGCAGTACTTC. Residues: CASSSRGAEQYF.

This clone was detected only once. The chain joins TRBV5-1 to TRBJ2-3; D gene uncertain. Germline CDR1 is SGHRS and CDR2 is YFSETQ. Trimming took 5 bases from V and 2 from J, leaving 6 bases between them. The CDR3 is made up of 12 amino acids. DNA of the CDR3: TGCGCCAGCAGAGCTAACACAGATACGCAGTATTTT. Amino acids: CASRANTDTQYF.

On this clone itself: Compared with germline, one end of the junction differs, possibly owing to a read error. V usage is TRBV19 and J usage is TRBJ2-3; 7 bases agree with TRBD1. There are 19 residues in the CDR3. Germline CDR1 is LNHDA and CDR2 is SQIVND (reference sequence). DNA for the CDR3: TGTGCCACCTCCAACCCGGGACAGAGGCCCCCCTTTAGCACAGATACACAGTATTTT. This translates into CATSNPGQRPPFSTDTQYF.

The chain couples TRBV6-6 to TRBJ1-1; D remains unclear. CDR1 is MNHNY and CDR2 is SVGAGI in the germline V gene (reference sequence). CDR3 length: 13 residues. Trimming removed 2 bases at V and 4 bases at J, with 8 bases between. The CDR3 is CASSYAEPTEAFF. The CDR3 nucleotides are TGTGCCAGCAGTTACGCGGAGCCCACTGAAGCTTTCTTT.

V is TRBV6-4 and J is TRBJ2-1; possibly TRBD2 for D (6 bases). Trimming removed 3 bases at V and 3 bases at J, with 6 bases between. Germline CDR1 reads MRHNA; CDR2 reads SNTAGT. CDR3 length equals 13 residues. The DNA of the CDR3 is TGTGCCAGCAGTGAGACTAGCTACAATGAGCAGTTCTTC. Translated: CASSETSYNEQFF.

The rearrangement joins TRBV6-1 to TRBJ1-4; 10 bases fit TRBD1. The CDR3 is 13 amino acids. Germline-derived CDR1 and CDR2 are MNHNS and SASEGT. The V segment lost 7 bases and the J segment 10 bases; nucleotides outside the gene matches: 6. The CDR3 nucleotides are TGTGCCAGCACCCTCGGACAGGGGGGAAAACTGTTTTTT. As protein: CASTLGQGGKLFF.

This rearrangement joins TRBV21-1 to TRBJ2-1; no check of the table's D call, TRBD2, against the DNA was made. TRBV21-1 is annotated as a pseudogene. This CDR3 is built from 17 residues. This CDR3 reads CASSRTSGRSSYNEQFF. CDR3 DNA sequence: TGTGCCAGCAGCCGGACTAGCGGGAGGAGCTCCTACAATGAGCAGTTCTTC.

The chain combines TRBV5-4 with TRBJ1-1; 7 bases map to TRBD1. Germline lookup yields CDR1 SGHNT and CDR2 YYREEE (reference sequence). The junction had 11 bases not matched to a gene; V was cut back by 4 bases and J by 8 bases. The CDR3 has 14 amino acids. CDR3 DNA sequence: TGTGCCAGCAGCGCGTCACAGGGGACTCTGGAAGCTTTCTTT. Protein: CASSASQGTLEAFF.

This chain uses TRBV9 with TRBJ2-2, with 10 bases aligning to TRBD1. Per germline, CDR1 SGDLS and CDR2 YYNGEE. V shed 4 bases and J 3 bases; nucleotides not matched to a gene: 12. The CDR3 extends over 18 amino acids. The CDR3 loop is CASSSPLGGQGYTGELFF. In DNA, the CDR3 is TGTGCCAGCAGCTCTCCTTTGGGGGGACAGGGGTACACCGGGGAGCTGTTTTTT.

The CDR3 here is CASSWVTGPGTEAFF. Written as DNA, the CDR3 is TGTGCCAGCAGCTGGGTGACAGGCCCAGGCACTGAAGCTTTCTTT. The rearrangement uses TRBV5-6 and TRBJ1-1, with D perhaps matching TRBD1 (6 bases). The germline V and J ends were trimmed by 3 bases and 4 bases, with 16 bases remaining between them. CDR3 length: 15 amino acids. Germline CDR1 and CDR2: SGHDT and YYEEEE.

The chain combines TRBV5-4 with TRBJ2-7, with TRBD1 identical over 7 bases. Germline V gene lookup returns CDR1 SGHNT and CDR2 YYREEE (reference sequence). V lost 4 bases to trimming and J lost 3 bases; unmatched junction nucleotides: 7. This CDR3 spans 14 amino acids. The CDR3 coding sequence is TGTGCCAGCAGCCCGGACAGGAGTTTCTACGAGCAGTACTTC. Protein: CASSPDRSFYEQYF. Supplemented by reference TRBV5-4 and TRBJ2-7, the full variable domain reads ETGVTQSPTHLIKTRGQQVTLRCSSQSGHNTVSWYQQALGQGPQFIFQYYREEENGRGNFPPRFSGLQFPNYSSELNVNALELDDSALYLCASSPDRSFYEQYFGPGTRLTVT.

This clone was found once. The chain is built from TRBV11-3 and TRBJ2-1; 12 positions agree with TRBD2. Germline CDR1 reads SGHNT; CDR2 reads YENEEA. V gave up 5 bases and J gave up 7 bases; unmatched junction bases: 9. This CDR3 has 16 residues. As DNA, the CDR3 is TGTGCCAGCAGCCCTAGCGGGAGGGCCTTTATAAATGAGCAGTTCTTC. The encoded protein is CASSPSGRAFINEQFF.

The chain combines TRBV25-1 with TRBJ2-5; 9 nucleotides agree with TRBD1. Germline CDR1 MGHDK, CDR2 SYGVNS. V lost 3 bases to trimming and J lost 5 bases; unmatched junction nucleotides: 4. CDR3 length: 14 amino acids. CDR3 residues: CASSDGQGWETQYF. CDR3 bases: TGTGCCAGCAGTGACGGACAGGGGTGGGAGACCCAGTACTTC. Using reference TRBV25-1 and TRBJ2-5 for the parts outside the CDR3, the full variable domain is EADIYQTPRYLVIGTGKKITLECSQTMGHDKMYWYQQDPGMELHLIHYSYGVNSTEKGDLSSESTVSRIRTEHFPLTLESARPSHTSQYLCASSDGQGWETQYFGPGTRLLVL.